The sequence of this T cell receptor beta chain was determined in a study of T-cell reconstitution after alpha-beta-depleted transplantation in children. After removal of 0 bases from V and 8 bases from J, the junction contained 4 bases not matched to a gene. CDR3 length equals 16 residues. Per the germline V gene, CDR1 is SGDLS and CDR2 is YYNGEE. This clonotype was counted at least ten times. Unique molecular identifiers were built into the TCRbeta library. MiXCR, run by TCRdb on the PCR reads, gives a single entry per CDR3 protein. This table has 120,000 or so distinct CDR3 sequences, 10% appearing once.

The sequenced sample was PBMCs from the stem cell graft donor, obtained from the stem cell graft. This TCR derives from a human donor who donated a stem cell graft to a child with acute lymphoblastic leukemia. The genes are TRBV9 and TRBJ2-1; 14 bases are a match to TRBD2. CDR3 DNA: TGTGCCAGCAGCGTAGCGGGGGGACTAGCGGGAGATGAGCAGTTCTTC. Translating gives CASSVAGGLAGDEQFF.